This T cell receptor (beta chain) was documented in a study of shared clonotypes between healthy human individuals. Original handling: Junction-only sequences produced by ImmunoSEQ had no quality scores, so filtering differed. Sequencing was performed with immunoSEQ multiplex PCR; in TCRdb, only in-frame clones are kept and a portion is missing. V, J and clone size were drawn from that table, and D and trimming were deduced from the DNA. Here the sample spans over 2 million clones, approximately 90% being singletons. Findings and caveats of the study: The study found about 5% of naive CD4 clonotypes shared across four donors.

As regards this clone: The antigen remains undetermined.

V was cut by 2 bases and J by 4 bases, with 8 bases left in between. This CDR3 has 12 residues. Germline lookup yields CDR1 GTSNPN and CDR2 SVGIG (reference sequence). The study separated CD4+ cells into CD45RA+ naive and CD45RA-negative memory subsets. The clonotype comes from a man aged 18 to 29 in good health. Some clones in this sample may be carry-over from other donors' samples. The chain has TRBV30 and TRBJ2-5; possibly TRBD2 for D (6 bases). The sample taken for sequencing was naive CD4+ T cells from PBMCs. The subset denotes: CD45RA+ positively selected. The CDR3 protein is CAWSRGRETQYF. CDR3 coding DNA: TGTGCCTGGAGTCGGGGGAGAGAGACCCAGTACTTC.